These 11 T cell receptor beta chains came from one sample sequenced in a study of response to subunit inactivated influenza vaccine (dated by TCRdb to the late 2010s). The library relied on RT-PCR. TCRdb records Illumina HiSeq 2500 as the sequencer. TCRdb handled the public reads itself, with Q25 trimming in fastp and clone calling in MiXCR, and kept productive beta chains. For every CDR3 protein sequence, its rows merge into one entry that carries the most common genes and DNA. This sample gives hundreds of thousands of distinct CDR3 sequences in total; approximately 14% of them show up just once. Around a tenth of the sample rests with the top ten. The input for sequencing was PBMCs from blood, taken roughly 13 days after vaccination. The receptors here all came from a man aged 50-59 years who received an inactivated influenza vaccine. Donor details come from another sample of the same person, matched by shared clones.

This clonotype was counted at least ten times. The J gene is TRBJ2-5, the V gene TRBV12-3 or TRBV12-4, with a tentative D call TRBD1 (5 bases). This CDR3 comprises 15 residues. The V and J ends lost 3 bases and 2 bases respectively, with 13 bases between them. CDR3 nucleotides: TGTGCCAGCAGTTTTGGATGGGGCGATCAAGAGACCCAGTACTTC. This codes for CASSFGWGDQETQYF.

This clonotype was seen more than once but under ten times. The V and J genes are TRBV12-3 or TRBV12-4 and TRBJ2-7, with 7 bases identical to TRBD2. The CDR3 loop spans 13 amino acids. With V trimmed by 5 bases and J by 3 bases, 4 bases remained unmatched. The CDR3 protein is CASSQGGYYEQYF. In DNA, the CDR3 is TGTGCCAGCAGTCAGGGAGGGTACTACGAGCAGTACTTC.

The rearrangement joins TRBV4-1 to TRBJ2-4; 7 bases align to TRBD1. The germline V gene encodes CDR1 MGHRA and CDR2 YSYEKL. The CDR3 totals 14 residues. The junction had 7 bases not matched to a gene; V was cut back by 5 bases and J by 6 bases. This CDR3 reads CASSASGTVNIQYF. As DNA, the CDR3 is TGCGCCAGCAGCGCCTCCGGGACAGTAAACATTCAGTACTTC.

CDR3 DNA sequence: TGTGCCAGCAGTGGAGTCGAGGGACGGACTGAAGCTTTCTTT. Amino acids: CASSGVEGRTEAFF. The chain has TRBV2 and TRBJ1-1; the D gene is possibly TRBD1 (5 bases). V was clipped by 4 bases and J by 5 bases, with 14 bases between them. The CDR3 covers 14 residues. The V gene's germline CDR1 is SNHLY and CDR2 FYNNEI.

This clonotype was observed many times. The V and J genes are TRBV12-3 or TRBV12-4 and TRBJ2-7, with D possibly being TRBD1 (5 bases). With 6 bases removed from V and 5 bases from J, the gap between germline ends came to 20 bases. This CDR3 comprises 15 residues. The CDR3, as DNA: TGTGCCAGCAGCTTATATCTCAGGGTCTACGACGAGCAGTACTTC. This translates into CASSLYLRVYDEQYF.

Ten or more counts support this clonotype. The rearrangement links TRBV5-1 to TRBJ2-1, with 11 nucleotides matching TRBD2. V dropped 4 bases and J dropped 5; count of bases not matched to a gene: 2. CDR3 length equals 14 residues. The germline CDR1 and CDR2 sequences are SGHRS and YFSETQ. CDR3 nucleotides: TGCGCCAGCAGCATTAGCGGGAGGGACAATGAGCAGTTCTTC. Amino acid sequence: CASSISGRDNEQFF.

This sequence joins TRBV12-3 or TRBV12-4 and TRBJ2-7, with D perhaps TRBD1 (6 bases). This CDR3 has 12 amino acids. Trimming took 7 bases from V and 4 from J, leaving 11 bases between them. CDR3 protein: CASKGRGYEQYF. CDR3 DNA sequence: TGTGCCAGCAAAGGCAGGGGTTACGAGCAGTACTTC.

This clonotype showed up just a few times. The chain couples TRBV20-1 to TRBJ2-7, with no clear D. With 1 base removed from V and 4 bases from J, the gap between germline ends came to 5 bases. Germline CDR1 and CDR2: DFQATT and SNEGSKA (reference sequence). This CDR3 contains 11 residues. The CDR3 spells CSARAQYEQYF. CDR3 coding DNA: TGCAGTGCTAGAGCCCAATACGAGCAGTACTTC.

A few counts support this clonotype. The chain has TRBV7-8 and TRBJ2-3; no firm D call. CDR3 size: 14 residues. Per germline, CDR1 SGHVS and CDR2 FQNEAQ. Trimming took off 7 bases at V and 0 bases at J, with 11 bases between the two ends. The CDR3 here is CASTLSESTDTQYF. CDR3 coding DNA: TGTGCCAGCACCCTAAGTGAGAGCACAGATACGCAGTATTTT.

This clonotype was observed a few times. The chain employs TRBV5-1 and TRBJ2-3; tentatively, D is TRBD1 (6 bases). The CDR3 spans 15 residues. Germline V gives CDR1 SGHRS, CDR2 YFSETQ. The germline V and J ends were trimmed by 3 bases and 6 bases, with 17 bases remaining between them. The CDR3 reads CASSSTQGLWDTQYF. CDR3 nucleotides: TGCGCCAGCAGCTCGACCCAGGGGCTTTGGGATACGCAGTATTTT.

This clonotype was counted between two and nine times. This rearrangement joins TRBV7-2 to TRBJ1-6; TRBD1 is a possible D gene (5 bases). There are 15 residues in the CDR3. Per germline, CDR1 SGHTA and CDR2 FQGNSA. The V and J ends lost 3 bases and 6 bases respectively, with 12 bases between them. This CDR3 is CASSFLGHLNSPLHF. Here the CDR3 DNA reads TGTGCCAGCAGCTTCCTAGGACACCTTAATTCACCCCTCCACTTT.